Below, 8 T cell receptor beta chains from the same sample are listed, as sequenced in a study of shared clonotypes between healthy human individuals. Generated by immunoSEQ multiplex PCR, the TCRdb table keeps only in-frame clones and is missing some. Among roughly 2,000,000 clones, 85% to 95% were seen once, and the ten largest hold around 1.8%. Naive CD8 cells lacked CD45RO, underwent positive selection for CCR7 and left out terminally differentiated effector memory CD45RA+ cells. The specimen was naive CD8+ T cells from PBMCs. The receptors here all came from a man younger than 35 in good health. Some clones in this sample may be carry-over from other donors' samples.

This rearrangement joins TRBV7-3 to TRBJ2-1; a possible D gene is TRBD2 (6 bases). V gave up 5 bases and J gave up 5 bases, with 25 bases separating them. The CDR3 sequence is 18 residues long. The germline V gene encodes CDR1 SGHTA and CDR2 FQGTGA. The CDR3 region has the DNA TGTGCCAGCAGCCCCCAATGGCCCGGGACTGAGGAAGACAATGAGCAGTTCTTC. This gives the protein CASSPQWPGTEEDNEQFF.

This clone was recorded once. This chain joins TRBV15 and TRBJ1-1; D is unresolved. The CDR3 totals 13 residues. Germline assignment: CDR1 LNHNV and CDR2 YYDKDF (reference sequence). Trimming shortened V by 0 bases and J by 6 bases, and 8 bases separated the two germline ends. CDR3 coding DNA: TGTGCCACCAGCAGAGAAGAGGGTTCTGAAGCTTTCTTT. The encoded protein is CATSREEGSEAFF.

The genes are TRBV11-2 and TRBJ2-5, with 11 bases aligning to TRBD2. Unmatched junction bases numbered 13, after V lost 5 bases and J lost 5 bases. This CDR3 has 17 amino acids. Germline CDR1 and CDR2: SGHAT and FQNNGV. The CDR3 DNA follows: TGTGCCAGCAGCCCCGGCCGACTAGCGGGGCCTTATGAGACCCAGTACTTC. It codes for CASSPGRLAGPYETQYF.

The chain links TRBV5-1 to TRBJ2-7, with 11 nucleotides matching TRBD1. The CDR3 spans 15 residues. CDR1 is SGHRS, CDR2 YFSETQ, per germline. J gave up 3 bases and V 8 bases, and 10 bases lay outside the gene matches. For the CDR3, the DNA is TGCGCCAGTAGAGACCCGGGACAGGGGGGCTACGAGCAGTACTTC. Translated, it gives CASRDPGQGGYEQYF.

A single count supports this clone. The chain has TRBV10-3 and TRBJ2-7; perhaps TRBD2 as D (7 bases). The V gene's germline CDR1 is ENHRY and CDR2 SYGVKD. V lost 8 bases and J 6 bases, leaving 17 bases between the germline ends. The CDR3 totals 13 residues. The CDR3 sequence: CAIDPGGASEQYF. The CDR3 region has the DNA TGTGCCATCGACCCTGGGGGGGCGTCCGAGCAGTACTTC.

V is TRBV27 and J is TRBJ2-3; no clear D gene. The CDR3 spans 15 residues. Germline CDR1 is MNHEY and CDR2 is SMNVEV (reference sequence). The V end lost 6 bases, the J end lost 0 bases, and 13 bases lay between the germline ends. The CDR3 nucleotides read TGTGCCAGCAGCCCTATCCGTGGGAGCACAGATACGCAGTATTTT. As protein: CASSPIRGSTDTQYF.

This sequence joins TRBV7-9 and TRBJ2-1, with 16 bases matching TRBD2. The J segment lost 7 bases and the V segment lost 5 bases, leaving 11 bases of the junction unmatched. Germline-derived CDR1 and CDR2 are SEHNR and FQNEAQ (reference sequence). The CDR3 consists of 18 residues. DNA for the CDR3: TGTGCCAGCAGCCAGGCGACTGGGACTAGCGGGAGGGCAAATGAGCAGTTCTTC. As protein: CASSQATGTSGRANEQFF.

This chain joins TRBV10-3 and TRBJ2-3; 9 bases align to TRBD2. CDR3 length: 16 amino acids. Germline CDR1 is ENHRY and CDR2 is SYGVKD. Trimming removed 5 bases from V and 7 bases from J; junction bases left unmatched: 13. CDR3 protein: CAISPISGRPGYTQYF. CDR3 DNA: TGTGCCATCAGTCCCATCAGCGGGAGGCCCGGGTATACGCAGTATTTT.